The 26 T cell receptor beta chains listed next were all sequenced from one sample in a study of T cell repertoires in cytomegalovirus infection (dated by TCRdb to about 2019). The data were produced on an Illumina HiSeq 1500. The raw public data were reprocessed by TCRdb itself: fastp quality trimming at Q25, MiXCR clonotype calling, in-frame beta chains only. Identical CDR3 protein sequences are pooled into one entry, listed with their most common genes and DNA. This sample comprises hundreds of thousands of distinct CDR3 sequences, about 9.1% of them detected only once. The ten top clones hold approximately 2.4% of the sample. What was sequenced was PBMCs. The receptors shown here come from a human donor in good health (CMV status not recorded). Some clones in this sample may be carry-over from other donors' samples.

This clonotype was found many times. The V gene is TRBV7-2, the J gene TRBJ1-2; a weak D match, TRBD1 (6 bases). CDR3 size: 13 residues. V was shortened by 3 bases and J by 6 bases, with 11 bases between the two germline ends. Germline CDR1 and CDR2: SGHTA and FQGNSA. The chain's CDR3 is CASSFGGGDGYTF. Written as DNA, the CDR3 is TGTGCCAGCAGCTTCGGAGGGGGTGATGGCTACACCTTC.

This clonotype was seen a few times. The CDR3, as DNA: TGCAGCGTTGCAGGGACTAGCGGGGGGAATGAGCAGTTCTTC. Translated: CSVAGTSGGNEQFF. The chain carries TRBV29-1 and TRBJ2-1, with 15 bases that match TRBD2. Germline V gene lookup returns CDR1 SQVTM and CDR2 ANQGSEA. The CDR3 contains 14 residues. The V and J ends lost 4 bases and 7 bases, in that order; junction bases with no gene match: 2.

This clonotype has ten or more counts. The chain uses TRBV7-9 and TRBJ2-1; 9 bases are a match to TRBD2. Germline trimming cut 4 bases from V and 10 bases from J; bases unmatched to any gene: 8. Germline V CDR1 and CDR2: SEHNR, FQNEAQ (reference sequence). The CDR3 is 14 amino acids. CDR3 DNA: TGTGCCAGCAGCTCAACGGGACTAGCATCCGAGCAGTTCTTC. This gives the protein CASSSTGLASEQFF.

This clonotype was observed a few times. V is TRBV12-3 or TRBV12-4 and J is TRBJ2-3, with D unresolved. The CDR3 consists of 11 residues. V was cut by 3 bases and J by 10 bases, with 8 bases left in between. In nucleotides, the CDR3 is TGTGCCAGCAGTTTTAAGAATTCGCAGTATTTT. Residues: CASSFKNSQYF.

This clonotype was picked up a small number of times. The V gene is TRBV29-1, the J gene TRBJ1-4, with D maybe TRBD1 (5 bases). The V end lost 7 bases, the J end lost 11 bases, and 17 bases lay between the germline ends. The CDR3 extends over 12 amino acids. From germline, CDR1 is SQVTM and CDR2 ANQGSEA. The CDR3 DNA reads TGCAGCGCCGGGGACCGCATCTGGAAACTGTTTTTT. Protein product: CSAGDRIWKLFF.

This clonotype was picked up a small number of times. The rearrangement joins TRBV7-8 to TRBJ1-5, with 7 bases that match TRBD1. Germline-derived CDR1 and CDR2 are SGHVS and FQNEAQ. J lost 0 bases, V lost 5 bases, and 10 bases had no gene match. This CDR3 region has 17 residues. The CDR3 loop reads CASSLTTGTLSNQPQHF. The CDR3 nucleotides read TGTGCCAGCAGCCTGACGACAGGGACCCTTAGCAATCAGCCCCAGCATTTT. Full variable domain (missing parts from reference TRBV7-8 and TRBJ1-5): GAGVSQSPRYKVAKRGQDVALRCDPISGHVSLFWYQQALGQGPEFLTYFQNEAQLDKSGLPSDRFFAERPEGSVSTLKIQRTQQEDSAVYLCASSLTTGTLSNQPQHFGDGTRLSIL.

The sample holds many counts of this clonotype. The V gene is TRBV12-3 or TRBV12-4, the J gene TRBJ1-1, with TRBD1 identical over 7 bases. V was pared by 1 base and J by 1 base, with 6 bases of the junction left unmatched. This CDR3 contains 16 residues. The DNA for the CDR3 is TGTGCCAGCAGTTTAGGAGGGGACAGACGGAACACTGAAGCTTTCTTT. This sequence encodes CASSLGGDRRNTEAFF.

This clonotype was seen at least ten times. The chain uses TRBV7-2 and TRBJ2-1, with TRBD2 identical over 10 bases. The trim removed 6 bases at V and 3 bases at J, leaving 5 bases unmatched. The CDR3 covers 15 residues. Germline assignment: CDR1 SGHTA and CDR2 FQGNSA. This CDR3 is CASRTGTSDYNEQFF. The CDR3 nucleotides are TGTGCCAGCAGGACCGGGACTAGCGACTACAATGAGCAGTTCTTC.

This clonotype appeared many times. V is TRBV7-8 and J is TRBJ1-1; TRBD1 aligns across 8 bases. The CDR3 extends over 16 amino acids. With 5 bases clipped from V and 2 bases from J, the junction kept 10 bases outside the gene matches. CDR1 SGHVS and CDR2 FQNEAQ come from the germline V gene. CDR3 sequence (DNA): TGTGCCAGCAGCGCGGCCTCTACAGGGGGTAACACTGAAGCTTTCTTT. Encoded protein: CASSAASTGGNTEAFF. The whole variable domain, filled in from reference TRBV7-8 and TRBJ1-1, reads GAGVSQSPRYKVAKRGQDVALRCDPISGHVSLFWYQQALGQGPEFLTYFQNEAQLDKSGLPSDRFFAERPEGSVSTLKIQRTQQEDSAVYLCASSAASTGGNTEAFFGQGTRLTVV.

In its sample, this clonotype was seen many times. The rearrangement links TRBV7-4 to TRBJ2-2; no clear D. This CDR3 contains 16 residues. Germline CDR1 and CDR2: SGHVT and SQSDAQ. Deletions cut 0 bases from V and 0 bases from J, with 8 bases between. CDR3 in DNA: TGTGCCAGCAGCTTAGCGCATACGACGAACACCGGGGAGCTGTTTTTT. Protein product: CASSLAHTTNTGELFF.

This clonotype has a count of ten or more. The V and J genes are TRBV4-3 and TRBJ2-1; TRBD2 might be the D (6 bases). V lost 4 bases, J lost 7 bases, and 14 bases lay in between. The CDR3 is 14 amino acids. CDR1 LGHNA and CDR2 YSLEER come from the germline V gene. CDR3 sequence reads: CASSLSPGRNEQFF. CDR3 in DNA: TGCGCCAGCAGCCTTAGCCCGGGGAGGAATGAGCAGTTCTTC.

This clonotype was observed a handful of times. This chain uses TRBV27 with TRBJ1-5, with no clear D. The CDR3 runs 14 residues. The V gene's germline CDR1 is MNHEY and CDR2 SMNVEV (reference sequence). The V end was cut by 3 bases, the J end by 5 bases, with 11 bases between. DNA for the CDR3: TGTGCCAGCAGTTTTTACCAGTCTGATCAGCCCCAGCATTTT. Its translation: CASSFYQSDQPQHF.

The table lists this clonotype with many counts. The chain recombines TRBV2 with TRBJ2-1, with 10 bases aligning to TRBD2. This CDR3 contains 18 residues. Germline-derived CDR1 and CDR2 are SNHLY and FYNNEI. The junction had 13 bases not matched to a gene; V was cut back by 3 bases and J by 5 bases. The CDR3 DNA follows: TGTGCCAGCAGTGAGATAGGTCGAGCGGGGGGGCCCCACAATGAGCAGTTCTTC. It codes for CASSEIGRAGGPHNEQFF.

This clonotype was observed at least ten times. The genes are TRBV27 and TRBJ2-1; the match to TRBD2 covers 10 bases. There are 17 residues in the CDR3. V lost 5 bases to trimming and J lost 7 bases; unmatched junction nucleotides: 14. Germline lookup yields CDR1 MNHEY and CDR2 SMNVEV (reference sequence). The CDR3 is CASSPTGPSGGMNEQFF. DNA for the CDR3: TGTGCCAGCAGTCCAACGGGACCTAGCGGGGGAATGAATGAGCAGTTCTTC.

This clonotype was seen repeatedly, ten times or more. This sequence joins TRBV28 and TRBJ2-7; D is possibly TRBD2 (5 bases). V lost 7 bases and J lost 4, with 14 bases in between. The CDR3 is 13 amino acids. From germline, CDR1 is MDHEN and CDR2 SYDVKM. CDR3 DNA: TGTGCCAGCACGGGGTCGGGCTCATACGAGCAGTACGTC. It yields the protein CASTGSGSYEQYV.

Worth noting for this clonotype: One base away lies a much larger clone, so this may be a sequencing read error. This CDR3 is missing its conserved last phenylalanine or tryptophan, likely due to a read error. The chain carries TRBV28 and TRBJ1-1; 10 bases agree with TRBD1. CDR1 MDHEN and CDR2 SYDVKM come from the germline V gene. This CDR3 spans 16 amino acids. V gave up 6 bases and J gave up 2 bases; unmatched junction bases: 9. The CDR3 bases are TGTGCCAGCAGCCGATTAGGACAGGGGGTTAACACTGAAGCTTTCTTA. Translating it yields CASSRLGQGVNTEAFL.

This clonotype was detected ten times or more. The V and J genes are TRBV7-3 and TRBJ2-3; 9 bases are shared with TRBD1. This CDR3 region has 16 residues. The trim removed 1 base at V and 1 base at J, leaving 3 bases unmatched. CDR1 and CDR2 (germline): SGHTA, FQGTGA. Written as DNA, the CDR3 is TGTGCCAGCAGCTTAAACCGGGACAGGGGCACAGATACGCAGTATTTT. It translates to CASSLNRDRGTDTQYF.

The table lists this clonotype with many counts. V is TRBV7-8 and J is TRBJ2-4; D ambiguous. This CDR3 is 15 amino acids long. Trimming removed 3 bases at V and 8 bases at J, with 17 bases between. CDR1 is SGHVS, CDR2 FQNEAQ, per germline. The CDR3: CASSFMKGVGDIQYF. As DNA, the CDR3 is TGTGCCAGCAGCTTCATGAAGGGCGTTGGGGACATTCAGTACTTC.

In its sample, this clonotype was seen many times. This chain joins TRBV7-9 and TRBJ1-2; maybe TRBD1 (6 bases). This CDR3 comprises 15 residues. The V end was cut by 2 bases, the J end by 4 bases, with 14 bases between. Germline assignment: CDR1 SEHNR and CDR2 FQNEAQ (reference sequence). In DNA, the CDR3 is TGTGCCAGCAGCTTAAACCCCACAGGGATCTATGGCTACACCTTC. It specifies CASSLNPTGIYGYTF. The full variable domain, completed using reference TRBV7-9 and TRBJ1-2, is DTGVSQNPRHKITKRGQNVTFRCDPISEHNRLYWYRQTLGQGPEFLTYFQNEAQLEKSRLLSDRFSAERPKGSFSTLEIQRTEQGDSAMYLCASSLNPTGIYGYTFGSGTRLTVV.

In its sample, this clonotype was seen many times. V gene TRBV25-1 combines with J gene TRBJ2-2; 7 positions agree with TRBD1. V was clipped by 0 bases and J by 0 bases; unmatched bases: 4. The CDR3 has 17 amino acids. Per the germline V gene, CDR1 is MGHDK and CDR2 is SYGVNS. CDR3 DNA: TGTGCCAGCAGTGAATATTTGACAGGGTCGAACACCGGGGAGCTGTTTTTT. Its protein is CASSEYLTGSNTGELFF.

In its sample, this clonotype was seen many times. This rearrangement joins TRBV28 to TRBJ2-1, with 8 bases matching TRBD1. Germline assignment: CDR1 MDHEN and CDR2 SYDVKM. V shed 4 bases, J shed 6 bases, and the junction held 2 bases outside the gene matches. This CDR3 spans 13 amino acids. The CDR3 DNA reads TGTGCCAGCAGTTATGACAGGGGCAATGAGCAGTTCTTC. The encoded protein is CASSYDRGNEQFF.

A word on this clonotype: A much more abundant neighbour one base away suggests this may be a read error. The genes are TRBV28 and TRBJ2-3, with D possibly being TRBD1 (6 bases). This CDR3 region has 15 residues. V was pared by 8 bases and J by 2 bases, with 17 bases between. Germline CDR1 and CDR2: MDHEN and SYDVKM. The CDR3 region is CASCPDRRPTDTQYF. The CDR3 DNA follows: TGTGCCAGCTGTCCTGACAGGCGGCCCACAGATACGCAGTATTTT.

This clonotype was detected many times. This chain connects TRBV29-1 to TRBJ2-3; D gene uncertain. Germline CDR1 and CDR2: SQVTM and ANQGSEA. CDR3 length: 13 amino acids. Trimming shortened V by 4 bases and J by 0 bases, and 8 bases separated the two germline ends. In nucleotides, the CDR3 is TGCAGCGTTGCTAGGCTCAGCACAGATACGCAGTATTTT. The encoded protein is CSVARLSTDTQYF.

Ten or more counts support this clonotype. The genes are TRBV7-8 and TRBJ2-2, with D possibly being TRBD1 (6 bases). CDR3 length equals 13 residues. Trimming pared 5 bases from V and 7 bases from J, leaving 11 bases between. Germline V gives CDR1 SGHVS, CDR2 FQNEAQ. CDR3 region: CASSTTGIGELFF. Written as DNA, the CDR3 is TGTGCCAGCAGCACCACAGGGATCGGGGAGCTGTTTTTT.

This clonotype was observed at least ten times. This chain joins TRBV11-2 and TRBJ2-6, with D perhaps matching TRBD1 or TRBD2 (5 bases each). V was pared by 5 bases and J by 1 base, with 15 bases between. This CDR3 has 17 amino acids. Germline V gives CDR1 SGHAT, CDR2 FQNNGV. The DNA of the CDR3 is TGTGCCAGCAGCCTTAGTCTGGGACGTTCTGGGGCCAACGTCCTGACTTTC. Translation gives CASSLSLGRSGANVLTF.

In this sample, this clonotype turned up many times. The V and J genes are TRBV6-6 and TRBJ1-5; TRBD1 matches 10 bases. The CDR3 length is 17 residues. Trimming removed 1 base from V and 0 bases from J; junction bases left unmatched: 3. Germline CDR1 reads MNHNY; CDR2 reads SVGAGI (reference sequence). This CDR3 reads CASSYWTGGVSNQPQHF. The CDR3 DNA is TGTGCCAGCAGTTACTGGACAGGGGGGGTTAGCAATCAGCCCCAGCATTTT.